These 21 T cell receptor beta chains originate from one sample sequenced in a study of T-cell reconstitution after alpha-beta-depleted transplantation in children. It was with unique molecular identifiers that the TCRbeta library was prepared. One entry per CDR3 protein results from TCRdb running MiXCR on the PCR reads. The table has 700,000 to 950,000 distinct CDR3 sequences, less than 20% seen once; the top ten hold about 5%. Sample: PBMCs, mostly from graft donor cells, taken 360 days after TCRalphabeta/CD19-depleted stem cell transplant. Receptor source: a male patient aged 10 to 17 who had a stem cell transplant for acute lymphoblastic leukemia, so the T cells may come from the graft donor.

This chain joins TRBV5-6 and TRBJ2-1; TRBD2 matches 7 bases. With 6 bases clipped from V and 1 base from J, the junction kept 4 bases outside the gene matches. The CDR3 length is 14 residues. Germline CDR1 SGHDT, CDR2 YYEEEE. This chain's CDR3 is CASNGGGSYNEQFF. As DNA, the CDR3 is TGTGCCAGCAATGGGGGGGGTTCCTACAATGAGCAGTTCTTC.

This clonotype was observed a few times. V usage is TRBV20-1 and J usage is TRBJ2-1; D is undetermined. Germline CDR1 DFQATT, CDR2 SNEGSKA (reference sequence). The CDR3 is 10 residues long. Trimming left V 7 bases short and J 6 bases short, with 7 bases between. CDR3 residues: CSVTSNEQFF. CDR3 DNA sequence: TGCAGTGTGACGAGCAATGAGCAGTTCTTC.

Only a few counts were recorded for this clonotype. J is TRBJ2-1 and V is TRBV4-1; TRBD2 matches 9 bases. V shed 5 bases, J shed 5 bases, and the junction held 13 bases outside the gene matches. This CDR3 comprises 17 residues. Germline CDR1 MGHRA, CDR2 YSYEKL. The CDR3 sequence is CASSTLAGGLTDNEQFF. CDR3 in DNA: TGCGCCAGCAGCACCCTGGCGGGAGGGCTAACGGACAATGAGCAGTTCTTC.

The chain joins TRBV5-1 to TRBJ2-2; TRBD1 is a possible D gene (5 bases). The CDR3 is 15 residues long. The germline CDR1 and CDR2 sequences are SGHRS and YFSETQ. V lost 0 bases and J 5 bases, leaving 11 bases between the germline ends. The CDR3 loop reads CASSLVGEATGELFF. CDR3 sequence (DNA): TGCGCCAGCAGCTTGGTAGGGGAAGCGACCGGGGAGCTGTTTTTT.

The V gene is TRBV4-2, the J gene TRBJ2-3, with 8 bases identical to TRBD2. V lost 3 bases, J lost 2 bases, and 22 bases stayed unmatched. This CDR3 has 21 residues. Germline V gives CDR1 LGHNA, CDR2 YNFKEQ. The CDR3 nucleotides read TGTGCCAGCAGCCACGGCGGAGTAGCGGGGCTTGCCTATGGGTACACAGATACGCAGTATTTT. This sequence encodes CASSHGGVAGLAYGYTDTQYF.

Here the CDR3 reads CSVELWTPGNTIYF. In DNA form, the CDR3 reads TGCAGCGTTGAGCTCTGGACACCTGGAAACACCATATATTTT. The chain joins TRBV29-1 to TRBJ1-3; D is possibly TRBD1 (5 bases). Trimming removed 3 bases at V and 2 bases at J, with 11 bases between. CDR3 length equals 14 residues. The germline gives CDR1 SQVTM, CDR2 ANQGSEA.

This clonotype was found a few times. The gene calls are TRBV9 and TRBJ2-7, with 11 bases matching TRBD2. With V trimmed by 3 bases and J by 0 bases, 5 bases remained unmatched. Looked up from germline, CDR1 is SGDLS and CDR2 is YYNGEE. The CDR3 runs 16 residues. The CDR3 loop is CASSASGTSGSYEQYF. Here the CDR3 DNA reads TGTGCCAGCAGCGCTTCCGGGACTAGCGGCTCCTACGAGCAGTACTTC.

The J gene is TRBJ1-1, the V gene TRBV29-1; a weak D match, TRBD1 (6 bases). The germline gives CDR1 SQVTM, CDR2 ANQGSEA. The CDR3 spans 11 residues. V was clipped by 4 bases and J by 8 bases, with 11 bases between them. The CDR3 DNA reads TGCAGCGTTGGGTGGGGGGGCGAAGCTTTCTTT. Amino acids: CSVGWGGEAFF.

V and J are TRBV15 and TRBJ2-3, with D possibly matching TRBD1 (5 bases). The CDR3 is 14 amino acids. Trimming took 8 bases from V and 10 from J, leaving 22 bases between them. Germline CDR1 and CDR2: LNHNV and YYDKDF (reference sequence). Here the CDR3 reads CATGLGRGRDPQYF. The CDR3 coding sequence is TGTGCCACCGGCCTGGGAAGGGGAAGGGATCCGCAGTATTTT.

This clonotype was seen only a few times. The CDR3 DNA follows: TGCGCCAGCCTCGGGGGCGGGGGCACAGATACGCAGTATTTT. This translates into CASLGGGGTDTQYF. The genes are TRBV5-1 and TRBJ2-3; D may be TRBD1 or TRBD2 (6 bases each). CDR1 SGHRS and CDR2 YFSETQ come from the germline V gene. Trimming left V 7 bases short and J 1 base short, with 13 bases between. The CDR3 totals 14 residues.

This clonotype was counted only a few times. The V call is TRBV5-1, the J call TRBJ2-3; D remains ambiguous. With 2 bases removed from V and 0 bases from J, the gap between germline ends came to 10 bases. Germline CDR1 is SGHRS and CDR2 is YFSETQ. The CDR3 is made up of 15 amino acids. The CDR3 nucleotides are TGCGCCAGCAGCTTCTACCTTACTAGCACAGATACGCAGTATTTT. Its translation is CASSFYLTSTDTQYF.

The gene calls are TRBV18 and TRBJ1-5; D remains ambiguous. From germline, CDR1 is KGHSH and CDR2 LQKENI. This CDR3 spans 16 amino acids. V lost 2 bases to trimming and J lost 0 bases, with 11 bases between them. The CDR3 here is CASSPFRSYSNQPQHF. The CDR3 region has the DNA TGTGCCAGCTCACCATTCAGGAGCTATAGCAATCAGCCCCAGCATTTT.

This clonotype occurred a few times. V and J are TRBV7-8 and TRBJ2-3; no definite D call. Germline V gives CDR1 SGHVS, CDR2 FQNEAQ. This CDR3 contains 15 residues. V lost 3 bases and J lost 0, with 10 bases in between. CDR3 sequence (DNA): TGTGCCAGCAGCTTCCTAAGATCTAGCACAGATACGCAGTATTTT. This translates into CASSFLRSSTDTQYF.

The rearrangement uses TRBV2 and TRBJ2-7; D is tentatively TRBD1 or TRBD2 (5 bases each). The CDR3 runs 14 residues. CDR1 SNHLY and CDR2 FYNNEI come from the germline V gene. V was trimmed by 6 bases and J by 7 bases, leaving 19 bases between them. CDR3 bases: TGTGCCAGCAGAGTTCAGGGAACCCGGGGTGAGCAGTACTTC. The encoded protein is CASRVQGTRGEQYF.

There are a few counts of this clonotype. The chain combines TRBV12-3 or TRBV12-4 with TRBJ2-1; D is unresolved. The CDR3 contains 14 residues. V shed 9 bases and J shed 0 bases, with 12 bases lying between them. CDR3 nucleotides: TGTGCCAGTGGGTCGAGGTCCTCCTACAATGAGCAGTTCTTC. Translating it yields CASGSRSSYNEQFF.

The V and J genes are TRBV6-2 or TRBV6-3 and TRBJ2-2; TRBD1 is a possible D gene (6 bases). The germline V and J ends were trimmed by 7 bases and 1 base, with 34 bases remaining between them. This CDR3 region has 22 residues. Germline lookup yields CDR1 MNHEY and CDR2 SVGEGT. CDR3 protein: CASKGGLGRGSGRQENTGELFF. CDR3 bases: TGTGCCAGCAAAGGCGGGTTAGGTAGGGGGTCGGGCCGACAAGAGAACACCGGGGAGCTGTTTTTT.

DNA of the CDR3: TGCGCCAGCAGCCTCCCCCCAATGGGGTCGAACACTGAAGCTTTCTTT. This codes for CASSLPPMGSNTEAFF. V gene TRBV5-1 combines with J gene TRBJ1-1; D unresolved. Germline lookup yields CDR1 SGHRS and CDR2 YFSETQ. The V gene lost 4 bases and the J gene lost 1 base, with 17 bases spanning the gap. This CDR3 has 16 amino acids.

The chain combines TRBV7-2 with TRBJ1-1; D is ambiguous. Germline lookup yields CDR1 SGHTA and CDR2 FQGNSA. The CDR3 covers 13 residues. The V end was cut by 1 base, the J end by 9 bases, with 12 bases between. The CDR3 spells CASSLGRTLQAFF. DNA for the CDR3: TGTGCCAGCAGCTTAGGCAGGACCCTTCAAGCTTTCTTT.

The genes are TRBV5-1 and TRBJ2-5; 11 bases fit TRBD1. V lost 4 bases to trimming and J lost 4 bases; unmatched junction nucleotides: 3. This CDR3 has 14 amino acids. Germline V gives CDR1 SGHRS, CDR2 YFSETQ. CDR3 sequence reads: CASSKDRGPETQYF. Here the CDR3 DNA reads TGCGCCAGCAGCAAGGACAGGGGGCCAGAGACCCAGTACTTC.

The table lists this clonotype with many counts. The chain is built from TRBV5-1 and TRBJ2-1; D might be TRBD1 (5 bases). The germline V gene has CDR1 SGHRS and CDR2 YFSETQ. The CDR3 has 16 amino acids. V dropped 4 bases and J dropped 4 bases, with 18 bases sitting between them. This chain's CDR3 is CASSQISGWGYNEQFF. The CDR3, as DNA: TGCGCCAGCAGCCAGATTTCAGGGTGGGGTTACAATGAGCAGTTCTTC.

The DNA of the CDR3 is TGTGCAAGTCGGGGCACTAGCGGGGGCTACAATGAGCAGTTCTTC. Translation: CASRGTSGGYNEQFF. The V call is TRBV12-2, the J call TRBJ2-1; the table's D call, TRBD2, was not checked against the DNA. TRBV12-2 has pseudogene status. The CDR3 loop spans 15 amino acids.